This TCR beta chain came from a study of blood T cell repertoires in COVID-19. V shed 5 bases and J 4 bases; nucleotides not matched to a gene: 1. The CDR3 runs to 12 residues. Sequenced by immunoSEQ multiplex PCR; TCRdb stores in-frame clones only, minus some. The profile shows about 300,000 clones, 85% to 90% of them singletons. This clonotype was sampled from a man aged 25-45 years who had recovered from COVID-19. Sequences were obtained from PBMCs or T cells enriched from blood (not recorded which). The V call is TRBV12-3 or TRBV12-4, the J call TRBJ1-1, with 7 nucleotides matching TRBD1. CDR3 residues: CASSTGATEAFF. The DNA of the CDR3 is TGTGCCAGCAGTACAGGGGCCACTGAAGCTTTCTTT.